These T cell receptor beta chains were read from a single sample in a study of metastatic and nonmetastatic thyroid tumors. TCRdb re-called the PCR reads with MiXCR. The table records roughly 20,000 clones, about 28% of them present only once. Material for sequencing was tumor tissue. These receptors were taken from a male donor with papillary thyroid cancer or a benign thyroid nodule (not recorded which). Some clones in this sample may be carry-over from other donors' samples. Each CDR3 is given with its conserved first and last residue. Fields, in order: clone size, J gene, D gene, V gene, CDR3 DNA, CDR3 protein. A D gene is named only where the DNA matches it firmly. Only some rows state a clone size, as once, few, many or a class for expanded clones.

>-|TRBJ2-5|TRBD2|TRBV5-1
TGCGCCAGCAGCTTCGGAGGCGGGAGTCAAGAGACCCAGTACTTC
CASSFGGGSQETQYF
>medium-sized|TRBJ1-5|-|TRBV18
TGTGCCAGCTCACCGGCCCCGCAGCTGCACCAGCATTTT
CASSPAPQLHQHF
>-|TRBJ1-2|TRBD1|TRBV6-1
TGTGCCAGCAGGAGGGACAGGGGGAATTCGGATGGCTACACCTTC
CASRRDRGNSDGYTF
>few|TRBJ1-4|TRBD1|TRBV6-2/TRBV6-3
TGTGCCAGCAGACTAACCGGGACAGGGCGTGAAAAACTGTTTTTT
CASRLTGTGREKLFF
>-|TRBJ1-2|TRBD1|TRBV3-1
TGTGCCAGCAGCCCGACAGGGGCCCCTCACGGCTACACCTTC
CASSPTGAPHGYTF
>-|TRBJ2-7|-|TRBV5-8
TGTGCCAGCAGCCGGGAAACCGAGCAGTACTTC
CASSRETEQYF
>many|TRBJ2-1|-|TRBV20-1
TGCAGTGCTAGAGATCTCGAATTTGGCCGGAATGAGCAGTTCTTC
CSARDLEFGRNEQFF
>-|TRBJ2-1|-|TRBV4-1
TGCGCCAGCAGCCAAGCCAGGACAGCCTACAATGAGCAGTTCTTC
CASSQARTAYNEQFF
>few|TRBJ2-2|-|TRBV2
TGTGCCAGCACTGATAACACCGGGGAGCTGTTTTTT
CASTDNTGELFF
>-|TRBJ1-1|-|TRBV20-1
TGCAGTGCTAGAGTTGGCGGTATGAACACTGAAGCTTTCTTT
CSARVGGMNTEAFF
>-|TRBJ1-2|-|TRBV19
TGTGCCAGTAGTACACGACAGATAATCTATGGCTACACCTTC
CASSTRQIIYGYTF
>-|TRBJ2-7|TRBD2|TRBV20-1
TGCAGTGCTAGGTTAGCGGGACCTTTCTACGAGCAGTACTTC
CSARLAGPFYEQYF
>many|TRBJ1-1|-|TRBV9
TGTGCCAGCAGCGTATCCGCGAACACTGAAGCTTTCTTT
CASSVSANTEAFF
>-|TRBJ1-2|TRBD1|TRBV4-1
TGCGCCAGCATCCCAGGACAGGTGGCGACAGGAGGCTACACCTTC
CASIPGQVATGGYTF
>many|TRBJ2-3|-|TRBV7-9
TGTGCCAGCAGCCCGGACCCCGGTGGGACTAGCACAGATACGCAGTATTTT
CASSPDPGGTSTDTQYF
>-|TRBJ2-7|-|TRBV11-1
TGTGCCAGCAGCTCTTCAGTCGGGGTTGAGAGCTTCGAGCAGTACTTC
CASSSSVGVESFEQYF
>-|TRBJ1-5|-|TRBV6-6
TGTGCCAGCAGTTACACTCAGGGTTGGGGGGGCAATCAGCCCCAGCATTTT
CASSYTQGWGGNQPQHF
>many|TRBJ1-2|-|TRBV3-1
TGTGCCAGCAGCCAAGGAGGGGGGTATGGCTACACCTTC
CASSQGGGYGYTF
>medium-sized|TRBJ2-2|-|TRBV19
TGTGCCAGTAGTATCGCCGGGGGCGGGGAGCTGTTTTTT
CASSIAGGGELFF
>-|TRBJ1-1|-|TRBV9
TGTGCCAGCAGCGTAAGCCAAGGAGGGGCGACTGAAGCTTTCTTT
CASSVSQGGATEAFF
>once|TRBJ2-7|TRBD2|TRBV11-2
TGTGCCAGCAGCCCCAGACTAGCGGGGGTCCACGAGCAGTACTTC
CASSPRLAGVHEQYF
>-|TRBJ1-6|-|TRBV7-8
TGTGCCAGCAGCTACGACAGCAATTCACCCCTCCACTTT
CASSYDSNSPLHF
>-|TRBJ1-6|-|TRBV5-1
TGCGCCAGCAGCTTCGGGACGGACAGCTCCTATAATTCACCCCTCCACTTT
CASSFGTDSSYNSPLHF
>-|TRBJ1-2|-|TRBV19
TGTGCCAGTAGTGGACAGCTCTCTGGCGGCTACACCTTC
CASSGQLSGGYTF
>few|TRBJ2-7|-|TRBV7-2
TGTGCCAGCAGCTTTTATTCAGGTTACGAGCAGTACTTC
CASSFYSGYEQYF
>-|TRBJ2-2|-|TRBV7-2
TGTGCCAGCAGCTCTTACCGGAGAAATGGCGGGGAGCTGTTTTTT
CASSSYRRNGGELFF
>once|TRBJ2-3|-|TRBV7-3
TGTGCCAGCAGCCTAAGTCCCGGAAAAGATACGCAGTATTTT
CASSLSPGKDTQYF
>-|TRBJ2-7|TRBD2|TRBV5-4
TGTGCCAGCAGCTTGGGAGCGGGAGGACAATACGAGCAGTACTTC
CASSLGAGGQYEQYF
>many|TRBJ1-6|TRBD1|TRBV20-1
TGCAGTGCTAGCCGGGGGACAGGGGAGGATTCACCCCTCCACTTT
CSASRGTGEDSPLHF
>medium-sized|TRBJ1-2|-|TRBV6-5
TGTGCCAGCAGTTACTCGACTGGGGTACCCTATGGCTACACCTTC
CASSYSTGVPYGYTF
>few|TRBJ2-2|TRBD1|TRBV5-4
TGTGCCAGCAGCTGGGGACAGACTCCCGCGAACACCGGGGAGCTGTTTTTT
CASSWGQTPANTGELFF
>many|TRBJ2-7|-|TRBV10-2
TGCGCCAGCAGTGAGGGGTGGAAGAACTACGAGCAGTACTTC
CASSEGWKNYEQYF
>-|TRBJ2-3|-|TRBV6-5
TGTGCCAGCACCCTTCGGGCTTGCGGGCTAAGCACAGATACGCAGTATTTT
CASTLRACGLSTDTQYF
>-|TRBJ2-1|TRBD2|TRBV19
TGTGCCAGTAGTATCGGACTAGCGGGGGCATACAATGAGCAGTTCTTC
CASSIGLAGAYNEQFF
>many|TRBJ1-1|-|TRBV11-1
TGTGCCAGCAGCTTAGAGGGTCGGACAGACACTGAAGCTTTCTTT
CASSLEGRTDTEAFF
>few|TRBJ2-3|-|TRBV15
TGTGCCACCAGCAGAGGGTCCTGGCTCACAGATACGCAGTATTTT
CATSRGSWLTDTQYF
>many|TRBJ2-3|-|TRBV5-1
TGCGCCAGCAGCTTGCGGCAGGGCACAGATACGCAGTATTTT
CASSLRQGTDTQYF
>medium-sized|TRBJ2-1|TRBD2|TRBV6-6
TGTGCCAGCAGTTACTCGATCTCGGGGGGCTCCTACAATGAGCAGTTCTTC
CASSYSISGGSYNEQFF
>-|TRBJ1-2|TRBD1|TRBV28
TGTGCCAGCACCACTTACGGGACAGGGGGTTTGTATGGCTACACCTTC
CASTTYGTGGLYGYTF
>-|TRBJ1-1|-|TRBV6-2/TRBV6-3
TGTGCCAGCAGTTACCTTGAGGAAGCTTTCTTT
CASSYLEEAFF
>-|TRBJ2-1|-|TRBV7-2
TGTGCCAGCAACTTAGGACCCTGGGCGCGTTCGGGCAACTTC
CASNLGPWARSGNF
>-|TRBJ1-1|-|TRBV12-3/TRBV12-4
TGTGCCAGCAGTTTCGGGGGAGTACCTAACACTGAAGCTTTCTTT
CASSFGGVPNTEAFF
>many|TRBJ2-3|TRBD2|TRBV7-6
TGTGCCAGCAGCTTAGTTAGCGGGAAGGGCACAGATACGCAGTATTTT
CASSLVSGKGTDTQYF
>few|TRBJ1-5|TRBD1|TRBV24-1
TGTGCCACCAAAGGACAGGGCAATCAGCCCCAGCATTTT
CATKGQGNQPQHF
>few|TRBJ1-2|TRBD1|TRBV10-3
TGTGCCATCAGTGAGTACAGGGGAGGCGGCTACACCTTC
CAISEYRGGGYTF
>-|TRBJ2-7|-|TRBV6-1
TGTGCCAGCACTATGTTCGTTGGGTTCGGGATCGGAGAGCAGTACTTC
CASTMFVGFGIGEQYF
>-|TRBJ1-1|-|TRBV5-6
TGTGCCAGCAGCTTTGCTGAGGGGGGCACTGAAGCTTTCTTT
CASSFAEGGTEAFF